This T cell receptor (beta chain) was recorded in a study of CD8+CD57+ T cells in acquired aplastic anemia. Study at large: On average, sorted CD4+ and CD8+ cells gave around 3 ug of DNA.

Genomic DNA was employed as the template in profiling TCR beta VDJ and CDR3. TCRdb reanalysed the reads using MiXCR and keeps one entry per CDR3 protein. This sample has 210,000 or so distinct CDR3 sequences, with roughly 45% found just once. This clonotype has only one observation. Its specificity is not known. Here the CDR3 omits its conserved ending phenylalanine or tryptophan, so a read error is the likely source. V gave up 2 bases and J gave up 9 bases; unmatched junction bases: 16. CDR3 size: 16 residues. From germline, CDR1 is SGHRS and CDR2 YFSETQ. The sequenced patients had an expansion of CD8+CD57+ cells seen by flow cytometry. Whole-study results and caveats: Patients had twenty-nine CD8+ CDR3 sequences in common with controls (the shared set).

This chain links TRBV5-1 with TRBJ2-7, with 8 positions matching TRBD2. The sequence was collected from a human donor with aplastic anemia. What was sequenced was sorted CD4+, CD8+, or CD8+CD57+ T cells (not recorded which) from PBMCs. The CDR3 DNA follows: TGCGCCAGCAGCTTTCGTGCGGGGGGAGGGGCAGACACGCAGTACCTC. This encodes CASSFRAGGGADTQYL.